Listed here are 16 T cell receptor beta chains from one sample, sequenced in a study of control samples from healthy donors and cancer patients. Using immunoSEQ multiplex PCR, the repertoire was profiled, and TCRdb retains in-frame clones only, with some absent. The table shows about 54,000 clones, with nearly 96% occurring only once. What was sequenced was blood. Receptors were obtained from a woman aged 25 to 39 in good health.

The chain uses TRBV7-9 and TRBJ2-1, with D perhaps TRBD2 (5 bases). There are 13 residues in the CDR3. V was pared by 4 bases and J by 8 bases, with 12 bases between. Germline loops: CDR1 SEHNR, CDR2 FQNEAQ (reference sequence). The CDR3 protein is CASSSRRSHEQFF. The CDR3, as DNA: TGTGCCAGCAGCTCCCGGAGGTCTCATGAGCAGTTCTTC.

V usage is TRBV30 and J usage is TRBJ1-2; 9 bases agree with TRBD1. V gave up 5 bases and J gave up 6 bases; unmatched junction bases: 1. CDR1 GTSNPN and CDR2 SVGIG come from the germline V gene (reference sequence). This CDR3 spans 11 amino acids. The DNA for the CDR3 is TGTGCCTGGGGACAGGGGAATGGCTACACCTTC. Translated, it gives CAWGQGNGYTF.

This chain links TRBV3-1 (or the pseudogene TRBV3-2) with TRBJ2-5; TRBD2 matches at 9 bases. V was pared by 0 bases and J by 4 bases, with 9 bases of the junction left unmatched. There are 17 residues in the CDR3. Germline CDR1 is LGHDT and CDR2 is YNNKEL (reference sequence). The CDR3 here is CASSQEGSGRVLETQYF. DNA of the CDR3: TGTGCCAGCAGCCAAGAGGGTAGCGGGAGAGTTTTAGAGACCCAGTACTTC.

This rearrangement joins TRBV7-9 to TRBJ2-5, with a tentative D call TRBD2 (5 bases). CDR3 size: 14 residues. The germline V and J ends were trimmed by 7 bases and 5 bases, with 17 bases remaining between them. Germline V gene lookup returns CDR1 SEHNR and CDR2 FQNEAQ (reference sequence). Here the CDR3 reads CASNRVGVRETQYF. The CDR3 bases are TGTGCCAGCAATCGGGTCGGGGTACGGGAGACCCAGTACTTC.

The chain is built from TRBV6-5 and TRBJ1-5; D gene unclear. Germline CDR1 and CDR2: MNHEY and SVGAGI. The CDR3 sequence is 14 residues long. V lost 0 bases to trimming and J lost 10 bases, with 13 bases between them. CDR3 residues: CASSYSEGIGPQHF. The CDR3 DNA reads TGTGCCAGCAGTTACTCTGAGGGAATAGGACCCCAGCATTTT.

This sequence joins TRBV11-2 and TRBJ2-5, with 11 nucleotides matching TRBD1. With V trimmed by 1 base and J by 4 bases, 5 bases remained unmatched. CDR3 length: 16 residues. Germline V gives CDR1 SGHAT, CDR2 FQNNGV. The CDR3 protein is CASSLGDRGNGETQYF. CDR3 sequence (DNA): TGTGCCAGCAGCTTAGGGGACAGGGGGAATGGAGAGACCCAGTACTTC.

The CDR3 region has the DNA TGTGCCAGCAGCTCCCGGGTAGAAACCGGGGAGCTGTTTTTT. This encodes CASSSRVETGELFF. The chain combines TRBV13 with TRBJ2-2; no clear D gene. Trimming shortened V by 4 bases and J by 5 bases, and 11 bases separated the two germline ends. The CDR3 has 14 amino acids. CDR1 PRHDT and CDR2 FYEKMQ come from the germline V gene (reference sequence).

This clone was observed once. The chain couples TRBV19 to TRBJ1-1; D not resolved. The CDR3 is made up of 11 amino acids. Germline lookup yields CDR1 LNHDA and CDR2 SQIVND (reference sequence). The ends were cut back, 7 bases at V and 0 bases at J, with 3 bases in the middle. The CDR3 here is CASKVNTEAFF. For the CDR3, the DNA is TGTGCCAGTAAAGTGAACACTGAAGCTTTCTTT.

V is TRBV27 and J is TRBJ1-1; D gene ambiguous. The CDR3 contains 14 residues. Germline assignment: CDR1 MNHEY and CDR2 SMNVEV (reference sequence). Trimming shortened V by 0 bases and J by 7 bases, and 12 bases separated the two germline ends. The DNA for the CDR3 is TGTGCCAGCAGTTTATCGCATGGTCTAGGTGAAGCTTTCTTT. It is translated as CASSLSHGLGEAFF.

The rearrangement uses TRBV28 and TRBJ1-1, with D possibly TRBD1 on 5 matching bases. The V end lost 4 bases, the J end lost 0 bases, and 9 bases lay between the germline ends. The germline V gene has CDR1 MDHEN and CDR2 SYDVKM. The CDR3 totals 14 residues. In DNA form, the CDR3 reads TGTGCCAGCAGTTCGAGACAGATGAACACTGAAGCTTTCTTT. It codes for CASSSRQMNTEAFF.

The CDR3 nucleotides read TGTGCCTGGAGTCGCCCCCCCGCAGATACGCAGTATTTT. It translates to CAWSRPPADTQYF. J is TRBJ2-3 and V is TRBV30; no reliable D call. V was shortened by 2 bases and J by 4 bases, with 10 bases between the two germline ends. There are 13 residues in the CDR3. Germline values: CDR1 GTSNPN, CDR2 SVGIG (reference sequence).

This sequence joins TRBV30 and TRBJ2-7, with D unclear. Trimming pared 5 bases from V and 7 bases from J, leaving 12 bases between. Germline assignment: CDR1 GTSNPN and CDR2 SVGIG (reference sequence). The CDR3 sequence is 11 residues long. The CDR3 spells CAWGWGGEQYF. The CDR3 DNA is TGTGCCTGGGGGTGGGGTGGGGAGCAGTACTTC. The whole variable domain, remainder taken from reference TRBV30 and TRBJ2-7, is SQTIHQWPATLVQPVGSPLSLECTVEGTSNPNLYWYRQAAGRGLQLLFYSVGIGQISSEVPQNLSASRPQDRQFILSSKKLLLSDSGFYLCAWGWGGEQYFGPGTRLTVT.

V and J are TRBV5-1 and TRBJ1-4, with 10 bases lining up with TRBD1. The J segment lost 12 bases and the V segment lost 4 bases, leaving 6 bases of the junction unmatched. The germline CDR1 and CDR2 sequences are SGHRS and YFSETQ. This CDR3 comprises 13 residues. The CDR3 here is CASSDRGTGELFF. CDR3 nucleotide sequence: TGCGCCAGCAGCGACAGAGGGACAGGGGAACTGTTTTTT.

V and J are TRBV24-1 and TRBJ2-1; the match to TRBD1 covers 10 bases. Germline lookup yields CDR1 KGHDR and CDR2 SFDVKD. V shed 3 bases and J 7 bases; nucleotides not matched to a gene: 8. This CDR3 has 16 residues. The CDR3 sequence is CATSDPGDRGKNEQFF. The CDR3 region has the DNA TGTGCCACCAGTGATCCGGGGGACAGGGGAAAAAATGAGCAGTTCTTC.

J is TRBJ2-5 and V is TRBV11-2; a possible D gene is TRBD2 (5 bases). Trimming removed 2 bases at V and 0 bases at J, with 7 bases between. The germline V gene has CDR1 SGHAT and CDR2 FQNNGV. CDR3 length: 14 residues. Here the CDR3 DNA reads TGTGCCAGCAGCTTACAGCGGTACCAAGAGACCCAGTACTTC. It yields the protein CASSLQRYQETQYF.

The chain links TRBV7-8 to TRBJ2-6, with D possibly TRBD2 on 7 matching bases. V lost 6 bases and J lost 4, with 13 bases in between. Germline CDR1 reads SGHVS; CDR2 reads FQNEAQ. The CDR3 is made up of 15 amino acids. CDR3 amino acids: CASRGGAGGANVLTF. CDR3 in DNA: TGTGCCAGCAGGGGGGGGGCGGGGGGGGCCAACGTCCTGACTTTC.